These 30 T cell receptor beta chains were sequenced from one sample in a study of blood T cell repertoires in COVID-19. The assay was immunoSEQ multiplex PCR, and TCRdb's table has in-frame clones only and misses some. The repertoire holds under 200,000 clones, with 75% to 95% as singletons. Sequencing was performed on peripheral blood. Receptors were obtained from a man aged 45 to 65 with acute or convalescent COVID-19.

J is TRBJ1-2 and V is TRBV19; maybe TRBD1 (5 bases). CDR3 length equals 15 residues. Germline CDR1 LNHDA, CDR2 SQIVND (reference sequence). The ends were cut back, 7 bases at V and 8 bases at J, with 23 bases in the middle. CDR3 loop: CASTPGGGWVVGYTF. CDR3 sequence (DNA): TGTGCCAGTACCCCCGGCGGGGGGTGGGTTGTCGGCTACACCTTC.

A word on this clone: Other DNA sequences within the sample encode an identical CDR3. The rearrangement uses TRBV28 and TRBJ2-7; D is unresolved. The CDR3 extends over 11 amino acids. Looked up from germline, CDR1 is MDHEN and CDR2 is SYDVKM. With 5 bases removed from V and 4 bases from J, the gap between germline ends came to 6 bases. The CDR3, as DNA: TGTGCCAGCAGTAGCTCTTACGAGCAGTACTTC. Encoded protein: CASSSSYEQYF. The entire variable domain, with the rest obtained from reference TRBV28 and TRBJ2-7, is as follows: DVKVTQSSRYLVKRTGEKVFLECVQDMDHENMFWYRQDPGLGLRLIYFSYDVKMKEKGDIPEGYSVSREKKERFSLILESASTNQTSMYLCASSSSYEQYFGPGTRLTVT.

This clone was found once. The V call is TRBV29-1, the J call TRBJ2-7, with 10 nucleotides matching TRBD2. The CDR3 is 13 residues long. The trim removed 6 bases at V and 1 base at J, leaving 3 bases unmatched. CDR1 and CDR2 (germline): SQVTM, ANQGSEA. CDR3 sequence: CSVTSGLSYEQYF. CDR3 in DNA: TGCAGCGTGACTAGCGGGCTTTCCTACGAGCAGTACTTC.

The gene calls are TRBV28 and TRBJ1-1; D may be TRBD1 (5 bases). Trimming took 2 bases from V and 4 from J, leaving 14 bases between them. The CDR3 has 15 amino acids. Germline V gene sequence: CDR1 MDHEN, CDR2 SYDVKM. In DNA form, the CDR3 reads TGTGCCAGCAGTTTAGGCCGGACGGGGGGCACTGAAGCTTTCTTT. Amino acid sequence: CASSLGRTGGTEAFF.

This clone was recorded once. V and J are TRBV19 and TRBJ2-1; TRBD2 agrees at 7 bases. The germline gives CDR1 LNHDA, CDR2 SQIVND (reference sequence). The junction had 11 bases not matched to a gene; V was cut back by 1 base and J by 5 bases. The CDR3 sequence is 17 residues long. CDR3 protein: CASSIGLADTKHNEQFF. As DNA, the CDR3 is TGTGCCAGTAGTATAGGCCTAGCGGACACTAAACACAATGAGCAGTTCTTC.

The chain employs TRBV2 and TRBJ1-5; D unresolved. The germline CDR1 and CDR2 sequences are SNHLY and FYNNEI. This CDR3 comprises 15 residues. V was clipped by 0 bases and J by 3 bases, with 9 bases between them. The CDR3 region has the DNA TGTGCCAGCAGTGAAGCGCGGGCGGTCAATCAGCCCCAGCATTTT. Protein: CASSEARAVNQPQHF.

The chain uses TRBV10-2 and TRBJ1-2, with D unresolved. V was pared by 4 bases and J by 6 bases, with 9 bases between. The germline V gene has CDR1 WSHSY and CDR2 SAAADI. This CDR3 comprises 12 residues. CDR3 sequence reads: CASSVTENGYTF. The DNA for the CDR3 is TGCGCCAGCAGTGTTACAGAAAATGGCTACACCTTC.

The V gene is TRBV20-1, the J gene TRBJ2-4; 9 bases are shared with TRBD1. Germline V gene lookup returns CDR1 DFQATT and CDR2 SNEGSKA (reference sequence). With V trimmed by 8 bases and J by 8 bases, 4 bases remained unmatched. This CDR3 spans 11 amino acids. CDR3 coding DNA: TGCAGTTCGGACAGGGGTGACATTCAGTACTTC. This gives the protein CSSDRGDIQYF.

This clone was observed once. The chain employs TRBV19 and TRBJ2-5; TRBD2 matches at 12 bases. CDR1 is LNHDA and CDR2 is SQIVND in the germline V gene (reference sequence). The CDR3 extends over 16 amino acids. The V gene end was trimmed by 5 bases and the J gene end by 0 bases; junction bases not matched to a gene: 4. CDR3 sequence: CASSEGLAGYQETQYF. CDR3 bases: TGTGCCAGTAGTGAGGGACTAGCGGGCTACCAAGAGACCCAGTACTTC.

The chain recombines TRBV5-1 with TRBJ2-5; D possibly corresponds to TRBD2 (5 bases). CDR1 SGHRS and CDR2 YFSETQ come from the germline V gene. Trimming stripped 0 bases from V and 2 bases from J, with 23 bases between. The CDR3 sequence is 19 residues long. As DNA, the CDR3 is TGCGCCAGCAGCTTGGACCCTCCAAATGCTTCGGGAAGACAAGAGACCCAGTACTTC. Its protein product is CASSLDPPNASGRQETQYF.

This chain links TRBV30 with TRBJ2-1; D is perhaps TRBD2 (5 bases). Germline CDR1 reads GTSNPN; CDR2 reads SVGIG (reference sequence). The ends were cut back, 5 bases at V and 0 bases at J, with 17 bases in the middle. The CDR3 runs to 16 residues. The CDR3 nucleotides are TGTGCCTGGGGTGGGCGCTCTGGGAGCTCCTACAATGAGCAGTTCTTC. Amino acid sequence: CAWGGRSGSSYNEQFF. Together with reference TRBV30 and TRBJ2-1, the CDR3 gives the full variable domain: SQTIHQWPATLVQPVGSPLSLECTVEGTSNPNLYWYRQAAGRGLQLLFYSVGIGQISSEVPQNLSASRPQDRQFILSSKKLLLSDSGFYLCAWGGRSGSSYNEQFFGPGTRLTVL.

In its sample, this clone was seen once. J is TRBJ2-5 and V is TRBV3-1 (or the pseudogene TRBV3-2), with 7 bases that match TRBD1. V lost 2 bases to trimming and J lost 3 bases; unmatched junction nucleotides: 0. This CDR3 contains 13 residues. Germline V CDR1 and CDR2: LGHDT, YNNKEL (reference sequence). CDR3 sequence reads: CASSQTGEETQYF. The CDR3 DNA reads TGTGCCAGCAGCCAAACAGGGGAAGAGACCCAGTACTTC.

The CDR3 DNA is TGTGCCAGCAGGGGACAGCCCGTTGAGACCCAGTACTTC. Translation: CASRGQPVETQYF. The chain joins TRBV2 to TRBJ2-5; 7 bases map to TRBD1. CDR3 size: 13 residues. J was trimmed by 5 bases and V by 6 bases; bases with no gene match: 6. The germline gives CDR1 SNHLY, CDR2 FYNNEI.

The rearrangement joins TRBV3-1 (or the pseudogene TRBV3-2) to TRBJ2-1; possibly TRBD2 for D (6 bases). The germline V and J ends were trimmed by 1 base and 3 bases, with 16 bases remaining between them. This CDR3 has 17 residues. The germline V gene encodes CDR1 LGHDT and CDR2 YNNKEL (reference sequence). CDR3 residues: CASSQGPSGSIYNEQFF. The CDR3 bases are TGTGCCAGCAGCCAAGGCCCCTCCGGGAGTATCTACAATGAGCAGTTCTTC.

This chain joins TRBV9 and TRBJ2-1; 12 nucleotides agree with TRBD2. The J segment lost 4 bases and the V segment lost 4 bases, leaving 6 bases of the junction unmatched. Germline V gene sequence: CDR1 SGDLS, CDR2 YYNGEE. CDR3 length equals 16 residues. The CDR3 DNA sequence: TGTGCCAGCAGCCCCCGGACTAGCGGGAAGTACAATGAGCAGTTCTTC. Amino acids: CASSPRTSGKYNEQFF.

The rearrangement links TRBV6-5 to TRBJ2-1; TRBD2 aligns across 11 bases. The V and J ends lost 6 bases and 3 bases, in that order; junction bases with no gene match: 4. The CDR3 has 15 amino acids. The germline CDR1 and CDR2 sequences are MNHEY and SVGAGI. CDR3 sequence reads: CASRTGTSGYNEQFF. The CDR3 region has the DNA TGTGCCAGCAGGACCGGGACTAGCGGCTACAATGAGCAGTTCTTC.

The gene calls are TRBV2 and TRBJ1-2; TRBD1 matches at 8 bases. There are 15 residues in the CDR3. The junction had 10 bases not matched to a gene; V was cut back by 6 bases and J by 4 bases. Germline V gene sequence: CDR1 SNHLY, CDR2 FYNNEI. CDR3 DNA sequence: TGTGCCAGCAGGACCGGGACAGGACCCTCCTATGGCTACACCTTC. The encoded protein is CASRTGTGPSYGYTF.

The chain uses TRBV7-3 and TRBJ2-1, with 7 bases lining up with TRBD1. V shed 1 base, J shed 8 bases, and the junction held 11 bases outside the gene matches. Germline V gene data show CDR1 as SGHTA and CDR2 as FQGTGA. This CDR3 has 16 residues. The CDR3, as DNA: TGTGCCAGCAGCTTAATGGGTCAGGGGGTTATGGATGAGCAGTTCTTC. Encoded protein: CASSLMGQGVMDEQFF.

The chain joins TRBV4-1 to TRBJ2-3; D perhaps matches TRBD1 (6 bases). V was trimmed by 4 bases and J by 6 bases, leaving 11 bases between them. Germline V gives CDR1 MGHRA, CDR2 YSYEKL. This CDR3 has 13 amino acids. This CDR3 reads CASSRTGMDTQYF. The CDR3 coding sequence is TGCGCCAGCAGCCGCACAGGGATGGATACGCAGTATTTT.

The rearrangement uses TRBV28 and TRBJ1-5; the match to TRBD1 covers 7 bases. V shed 6 bases, J shed 5 bases, and the junction held 7 bases outside the gene matches. The V gene's germline CDR1 is MDHEN and CDR2 SYDVKM. The CDR3 is 14 amino acids. CDR3 sequence (DNA): TGTGCCAGCAGCCTTCCAGGGGGGTATCAGCCCCAGCATTTT. It yields the protein CASSLPGGYQPQHF.

V usage is TRBV28 and J usage is TRBJ1-4; weak D call: TRBD1 (5 bases). Germline-derived CDR1 and CDR2 are MDHEN and SYDVKM. The CDR3 contains 13 residues. The ends were cut back, 6 bases at V and 6 bases at J, with 11 bases in the middle. The CDR3 region is CASRTTQDEKLFF. The CDR3 nucleotides read TGTGCCAGCAGGACCACACAGGATGAAAAACTGTTTTTT. Using reference TRBV28 and TRBJ1-4 for the parts outside the CDR3, the full variable domain is DVKVTQSSRYLVKRTGEKVFLECVQDMDHENMFWYRQDPGLGLRLIYFSYDVKMKEKGDIPEGYSVSREKKERFSLILESASTNQTSMYLCASRTTQDEKLFFGSGTQLSVL.

The chain uses TRBV5-1 and TRBJ2-3, with 8 bases that match TRBD2. This CDR3 is built from 14 residues. Germline V gene lookup returns CDR1 SGHRS and CDR2 YFSETQ. V trimming: 4 bases; J trimming: 3 bases; junction bases outside the gene matches: 4. This chain's CDR3 is CASSLGLGTDTQYF. CDR3 coding DNA: TGCGCCAGCAGCCTGGGACTAGGGACAGATACGCAGTATTTT.

The genes are TRBV18 and TRBJ2-2, with 7 bases matching TRBD1. The CDR3 consists of 16 residues. V gave up 0 bases and J gave up 0 bases; unmatched junction bases: 1. Germline V gives CDR1 KGHSH, CDR2 LQKENI. CDR3 residues: CASSPPGTANTGELFF. CDR3 bases: TGTGCCAGCTCACCACCCGGGACAGCGAACACCGGGGAGCTGTTTTTT.

This clone was counted between two and nine times. The genes are TRBV2 and TRBJ1-1; weak D call: TRBD1 (5 bases). Germline V lookup: CDR1 SNHLY, CDR2 FYNNEI. V shed 8 bases and J shed 1 base, with 14 bases lying between them. This CDR3 has 14 amino acids. The CDR3 is CASGGAVGNTEAFF. Written as DNA, the CDR3 is TGTGCCAGCGGAGGGGCTGTCGGGAACACTGAAGCTTTCTTT.

This clone was counted once. This chain links TRBV25-1 with TRBJ2-2; weak D call: TRBD1 (6 bases). The V end was cut by 6 bases, the J end by 2 bases, with 10 bases between. This CDR3 has 14 amino acids. Germline V gives CDR1 MGHDK, CDR2 SYGVNS. The CDR3 sequence is CASREQGNTGELFF. As DNA, the CDR3 is TGTGCCAGCAGGGAACAGGGAAACACCGGGGAGCTGTTTTTT.

Here the CDR3 DNA reads TGTGCCAGCAGTTACTCAGGCAGGGATGATTCACCCCTCCACTTT. It translates to CASSYSGRDDSPLHF. The gene calls are TRBV6-2 or TRBV6-3 and TRBJ1-6; D is possibly TRBD1 (5 bases). Germline CDR1 and CDR2: MNHEY and SVGEGT. Trimming took 0 bases from V and 8 from J, leaving 11 bases between them. This CDR3 has 15 residues.

The chain uses TRBV5-5 and TRBJ1-6, with TRBD1 as a possible D gene (5 bases). V lost 7 bases and J lost 6, with 17 bases in between. Germline V gene data show CDR1 as SGHKS and CDR2 as YYEKEE (reference sequence). The CDR3 extends over 15 amino acids. The CDR3 nucleotides read TGTGCCAGCGGCTGGGGAGGGGCCCTTAATTCACCCCTCCACTTT. Its protein product is CASGWGGALNSPLHF. The full variable domain, its missing parts supplied by reference TRBV5-5 and TRBJ1-6, is DAGVTQSPTHLIKTRGQQVTLRCSPISGHKSVSWYQQVLGQGPQFIFQYYEKEERGRGNFPDRFSARQFPNYSSELNVNALLLGDSALYLCASGWGGALNSPLHFGNGTRLTVT.

The chain recombines TRBV7-9 with TRBJ2-5; tentative D call: TRBD2 (6 bases). V was shortened by 1 base and J by 10 bases, with 19 bases between the two germline ends. The V gene's germline CDR1 is SEHNR and CDR2 FQNEAQ (reference sequence). The CDR3 length is 15 residues. CDR3 in DNA: TGTGCCAGCAGCTTAGGGCAGGCGGGAATCGTGGGCCAGTACTTC. Residues: CASSLGQAGIVGQYF.

Regarding this clone: Other DNA sequences in this specimen translate into the identical CDR3. This chain links TRBV2 with TRBJ1-6; maybe TRBD1 (5 bases). The CDR3 has 14 residues. Trimming pared 0 bases from V and 6 bases from J, leaving 6 bases between. Germline V gene data show CDR1 as SNHLY and CDR2 as FYNNEI. CDR3 coding DNA: TGTGCCAGCAGTGAAGCCAGGGTTAATTCACCCCTCCACTTT. It is translated as CASSEARVNSPLHF.

The J gene is TRBJ2-7, the V gene TRBV4-1; tentatively, D is TRBD2 (6 bases). Germline lookup yields CDR1 MGHRA and CDR2 YSYEKL. The V end lost 4 bases, the J end lost 1 base, and 14 bases lay between the germline ends. This CDR3 spans 15 amino acids. The CDR3 coding sequence is TGCGCCAGCAGCCCCGCATTCGGGGGTTCCTACGAGCAGTACTTC. It encodes CASSPAFGGSYEQYF.